Each of the 28 T cell receptor beta chains below was sequenced from the same sample in a study of memory CD4+ T cells and cytomegalovirus serostatus. The sort gate was single viable CD3+CD4+CD8-CD45RO+ cells for memory CD4+ T cells. Assay: immunoSEQ multiplex PCR; the TCRdb copy retains only in-frame clones and omits some. Altogether 70,000 to 95,000 clones are present, around 80% being singletons, with the ten largest covering around 0.73%. The sequenced material came from memory CD4+ T cells from blood. The source is an adult in good health and CMV-seronegative.

This clone was recorded a few times. The gene calls are TRBV5-4 and TRBJ1-1; no clear D. The CDR3 is made up of 14 amino acids. Per the germline V gene, CDR1 is SGHNT and CDR2 is YYREEE (reference sequence). V was shortened by 6 bases and J by 5 bases, with 17 bases between the two germline ends. This CDR3 reads CASTPRTGRTEAFF. The CDR3, as DNA: TGTGCCAGCACCCCTAGGACCGGGAGGACTGAAGCTTTCTTT. Supplemented by reference TRBV5-4 and TRBJ1-1, the full variable domain reads ETGVTQSPTHLIKTRGQQVTLRCSSQSGHNTVSWYQQALGQGPQFIFQYYREEENGRGNFPPRFSGLQFPNYSSELNVNALELDDSALYLCASTPRTGRTEAFFGQGTRLTVV.

Here the CDR3 reads CASTTGGADTEAFF. The CDR3 DNA follows: TGTGCCAGCACGACAGGGGGCGCGGACACTGAAGCTTTCTTT. The chain is built from TRBV7-9 and TRBJ1-1, with 10 bases lining up with TRBD1. The CDR3 has 14 residues. Looked up from germline, CDR1 is SEHNR and CDR2 is FQNEAQ (reference sequence). V lost 7 bases to trimming and J lost 3 bases; unmatched junction nucleotides: 5.

CDR3 nucleotides: TGTGCCAGCAGCCAAGGCTGGGAGAGGAATTCACCCCTCCACTTT. Encoded protein: CASSQGWERNSPLHF. The rearrangement uses TRBV5-5 and TRBJ1-6; D uncertain. CDR1 SGHKS and CDR2 YYEKEE come from the germline V gene (reference sequence). This CDR3 is 15 amino acids long. Trimming removed 4 bases at V and 7 bases at J, with 15 bases between.

The CDR3 is CASSQVRGNNEQFF. In DNA, the CDR3 is TGCGCCAGCAGCCAAGTTCGAGGTAACAATGAGCAGTTCTTC. The gene calls are TRBV4-3 and TRBJ2-1, with no clear D. Germline CDR1 is LGHNA and CDR2 is YSLEER. Trimming took off 1 base at V and 5 bases at J, with 9 bases between the two ends. The CDR3 is 14 residues long.

The rearrangement uses TRBV11-2 and TRBJ2-5; D call uncertain. Germline CDR1 SGHAT, CDR2 FQNNGV. This CDR3 is 13 amino acids long. The V end was cut by 0 bases, the J end by 4 bases, with 6 bases between. As DNA, the CDR3 is TGTGCCAGCAGCTTAGACTCCCCAGAGACCCAGTACTTC. This encodes CASSLDSPETQYF.

The V call is TRBV7-3, the J call TRBJ2-7, with 7 bases identical to TRBD1. Germline CDR1 and CDR2: SGHTA and FQGTGA. The junction had 3 bases not matched to a gene; V was cut back by 1 base and J by 3 bases. This CDR3 region has 14 residues. This CDR3 reads CASSLMGQSYEQYF. CDR3 nucleotide sequence: TGTGCCAGCAGCTTAATGGGACAGAGCTACGAGCAGTACTTC.

CDR3 DNA sequence: TGCAGCGTTGAGGGGCAACTGGACACTGAAGCTTTCTTT. It is translated as CSVEGQLDTEAFF. The rearrangement uses TRBV29-1 and TRBJ1-1; maybe TRBD1 (5 bases). This CDR3 is built from 13 residues. Germline values: CDR1 SQVTM, CDR2 ANQGSEA. V shed 3 bases and J shed 3 bases, with 11 bases lying between them. Full variable domain (outside the CDR3, taken from reference TRBV29-1 and TRBJ1-1): SAVISQKPSRDICQRGTSLTIQCQVDSQVTMMFWYRQQPGQSLTLIATANQGSEATYESGFVIDKFPISRPNLTFSTLTVSNMSPEDSSIYLCSVEGQLDTEAFFGQGTRLTVV.

V and J are TRBV5-1 and TRBJ2-3, with 13 bases identical to TRBD2. This CDR3 contains 15 residues. The germline V gene encodes CDR1 SGHRS and CDR2 YFSETQ. V dropped 6 bases and J dropped 4; count of bases not matched to a gene: 5. The CDR3 loop reads CASKGTSGVSDTQYF. The CDR3 nucleotides are TGCGCCAGCAAGGGGACTAGCGGGGTGTCAGATACGCAGTATTTT. Drawing the rest from reference TRBV5-1 and TRBJ2-3, the complete variable domain is KAGVTQTPRYLIKTRGQQVTLSCSPISGHRSVSWYQQTPGQGLQFLFEYFSETQRNKGNFPGRFSGRQFSNSRSEMNVSTLELGDSALYLCASKGTSGVSDTQYFGPGTRLTVL.

This chain joins TRBV4-1 and TRBJ1-4, with TRBD1 matching 7 bases. V dropped 4 bases and J dropped 5; count of bases not matched to a gene: 4. The CDR3 covers 14 residues. Germline lookup yields CDR1 MGHRA and CDR2 YSYEKL. CDR3 loop: CASSPGTENEKLFF. In nucleotides, the CDR3 is TGCGCCAGCAGCCCCGGGACAGAGAATGAAAAACTGTTTTTT.

This clone was found a few times. The V call is TRBV7-9, the J call TRBJ1-1, with D perhaps matching TRBD1 (5 bases). V lost 1 base to trimming and J lost 1 base, with 19 bases between them. Germline CDR1 is SEHNR and CDR2 is FQNEAQ (reference sequence). The CDR3 has 18 amino acids. CDR3 region: CASSLGSREWVGNTEAFF. In nucleotides, the CDR3 is TGTGCCAGCAGCTTAGGAAGCAGGGAGTGGGTAGGGAACACTGAAGCTTTCTTT.

The J gene is TRBJ2-6, the V gene TRBV10-3; 10 nucleotides line up with TRBD1. CDR1 is ENHRY, CDR2 SYGVKD, per germline. Trimming cost V 5 bases and J 0 bases; bases outside gene matches: 7. The CDR3 is made up of 18 amino acids. The CDR3 loop reads CAISSRDRGYSGANVLTF. CDR3 bases: TGTGCCATCAGTTCCAGGGACAGGGGATACTCTGGGGCCAACGTCCTGACTTTC.

V usage is TRBV11-2 and J usage is TRBJ2-7; D might be TRBD2 (6 bases). V lost 5 bases and J 7 bases, leaving 18 bases between the germline ends. The CDR3 sequence is 14 residues long. Looked up from germline, CDR1 is SGHAT and CDR2 is FQNNGV. CDR3 nucleotides: TGTGCCAGCAGCCCCATGGCGGCGCGGGGAGAGCAGTACTTC. Its protein product is CASSPMAARGEQYF.

This chain joins TRBV5-6 and TRBJ1-2; a weak D match, TRBD1 (6 bases). The germline gives CDR1 SGHDT, CDR2 YYEEEE. V lost 7 bases and J 7 bases, leaving 17 bases between the germline ends. CDR3 length equals 13 residues. The CDR3 sequence is CASARGGLVGYTF. CDR3 bases: TGTGCCAGCGCGAGGGGGGGGTTGGTTGGCTACACCTTC.

The chain links TRBV9 to TRBJ2-3, with 8 bases lining up with TRBD2. V lost 3 bases to trimming and J lost 2 bases; unmatched junction nucleotides: 8. The germline V gene encodes CDR1 SGDLS and CDR2 YYNGEE. This CDR3 spans 16 amino acids. CDR3 region: CASSAFSGDFTDTQYF. Here the CDR3 DNA reads TGTGCCAGCAGCGCGTTTAGCGGGGATTTCACAGATACGCAGTATTTT.

The chain joins TRBV27 to TRBJ1-1, with D tentatively TRBD1 (5 bases). The CDR3 is 16 amino acids. Germline V CDR1 and CDR2: MNHEY, SMNVEV (reference sequence). With 4 bases removed from V and 4 bases from J, the gap between germline ends came to 19 bases. CDR3 region: CASSSTLIRGSTEAFF. The CDR3 DNA follows: TGTGCCAGCAGTTCAACACTCATTCGGGGGAGCACTGAAGCTTTCTTT.

V usage is TRBV5-1 and J usage is TRBJ2-3; D is tentatively TRBD1 or TRBD2 (5 bases each). V gave up 1 base and J gave up 5 bases, with 8 bases separating them. The germline V gene encodes CDR1 SGHRS and CDR2 YFSETQ. This CDR3 is built from 13 residues. The CDR3 DNA reads as TGCGCCAGCAGCTTGTTTGGGGGAGATACGCAGTATTTT. It encodes CASSLFGGDTQYF.

The J gene is TRBJ1-6, the V gene TRBV5-6; D is possibly TRBD1 (6 bases). Germline lookup yields CDR1 SGHDT and CDR2 YYEEEE. The length of the CDR3 is 14 residues. Trimming shortened V by 3 bases and J by 10 bases, and 14 bases separated the two germline ends. CDR3 sequence: CASSSRGPNSPLHF. CDR3 coding DNA: TGTGCCAGCAGCTCCAGGGGACCGAACTCACCCCTCCACTTT.

This chain uses TRBV7-8 with TRBJ1-6; D is uncertain. V gave up 5 bases and J gave up 0 bases, with 11 bases separating them. CDR1 is SGHVS, CDR2 FQNEAQ, per germline. This CDR3 comprises 16 residues. CDR3 amino acids: CASSRRKLSYNSPLHF. CDR3 DNA sequence: TGTGCCAGCAGCCGACGGAAGCTCTCCTATAATTCACCCCTCCACTTT.

This sequence joins TRBV5-5 and TRBJ2-5; TRBD2 matches at 7 bases. The CDR3 extends over 15 amino acids. V lost 5 bases and J lost 0; bases outside the gene matches: 7. Germline V gives CDR1 SGHKS, CDR2 YYEKEE (reference sequence). In nucleotides, the CDR3 is TGTGCCAGCAGTCGGACTAGTGGGTACCAAGAGACCCAGTACTTC. This encodes CASSRTSGYQETQYF.

The genes are TRBV5-1 and TRBJ2-3, with 8 positions matching TRBD1. The CDR3 extends over 14 amino acids. The V segment lost 3 bases and the J segment 5 bases; nucleotides outside the gene matches: 5. Germline V gene lookup returns CDR1 SGHRS and CDR2 YFSETQ. The CDR3 here is CASSSGTGRDTQYF. CDR3 coding DNA: TGCGCCAGCAGCTCGGGGACAGGACGAGATACGCAGTATTTT.

This chain links TRBV21-1 with TRBJ2-3; TRBD1 was called by the table and not checked on the DNA. TRBV21-1 is recorded as a pseudogene. This CDR3 is 16 amino acids long. The CDR3 is CASSKDGGRGTDTQYF. The DNA for the CDR3 is TGTGCCAGCAGCAAAGACGGGGGCAGGGGGACAGATACGCAGTATTTT.

This sequence joins TRBV30 and TRBJ1-6; D is perhaps TRBD1 (5 bases). Trimming pared 7 bases from V and 7 bases from J, leaving 11 bases between. The CDR3 contains 12 residues. The germline V gene has CDR1 GTSNPN and CDR2 SVGIG (reference sequence). CDR3 in amino acids: CASTSGNSPLHF. In nucleotides, the CDR3 is TGTGCCTCGACGTCAGGGAATTCACCCCTCCACTTT.

This clone occurred a few times. The chain employs TRBV30 and TRBJ1-1; D is unclear. Germline values: CDR1 GTSNPN, CDR2 SVGIG (reference sequence). The ends were cut back, 4 bases at V and 5 bases at J, with 14 bases in the middle. The CDR3 covers 13 residues. The CDR3 nucleotides are TGTGCCTGGACACTCCCGATAGGAACTGAAGCTTTCTTT. This encodes CAWTLPIGTEAFF.

V usage is TRBV6-1 and J usage is TRBJ1-1; D gene unclear. Germline V gives CDR1 MNHNS, CDR2 SASEGT. The CDR3 runs to 13 residues. V shed 9 bases and J shed 8 bases, with 19 bases lying between them. CDR3 region: CASRSGGITEAFF. CDR3 sequence (DNA): TGTGCCAGTAGGAGTGGAGGGATCACCGAAGCTTTCTTT.

CDR3 coding DNA: TGTGCCAGCAGTTTAGACCCCGGGAGGACCTACGAGCAGTACTTC. Its translation: CASSLDPGRTYEQYF. The chain joins TRBV2 to TRBJ2-7; TRBD2 agrees at 7 bases. V lost 5 bases, J lost 2 bases, and 9 bases stayed unmatched. The germline V gene has CDR1 SNHLY and CDR2 FYNNEI. This CDR3 is built from 15 residues.

This clone was recorded once. This rearrangement joins TRBV7-2 to TRBJ2-2; D is unresolved. V was pared by 2 bases and J by 1 base, with 8 bases between. The germline V gene has CDR1 SGHTA and CDR2 FQGNSA. The CDR3 runs to 15 residues. CDR3 protein: CASSLRPGNTGELFF. As DNA, the CDR3 is TGTGCCAGCAGCTTACGACCCGGGAACACCGGGGAGCTGTTTTTT.

The chain recombines TRBV30 with TRBJ1-5; D not resolved. CDR3 length equals 15 residues. Trimming cost V 2 bases and J 0 bases, with 11 bases left between them. Germline CDR1 is GTSNPN and CDR2 is SVGIG (reference sequence). The CDR3 DNA reads TGTGCCTGGAGTATTCCGCCCTTTAGCAATCAGCCCCAGCATTTT. Translating it yields CAWSIPPFSNQPQHF. Looking up the rest from reference TRBV30 and TRBJ1-5 gives the full variable domain: SQTIHQWPATLVQPVGSPLSLECTVEGTSNPNLYWYRQAAGRGLQLLFYSVGIGQISSEVPQNLSASRPQDRQFILSSKKLLLSDSGFYLCAWSIPPFSNQPQHFGDGTRLSIL.

The rearrangement links TRBV9 to TRBJ2-3, with 8 bases matching TRBD1. Per the germline V gene, CDR1 is SGDLS and CDR2 is YYNGEE. This CDR3 has 21 amino acids. The V and J ends lost 1 base and 1 base, in that order; junction bases with no gene match: 20. The CDR3 DNA sequence: TGTGCCAGCAGCGTAAGGATAGGTAACACAGGGGGTCTTACCGGCACAGATACGCAGTATTTT. This gives the protein CASSVRIGNTGGLTGTDTQYF.